These 32 T cell receptor beta chains came from one sample sequenced in a study of beta chain features in type 1 diabetes. Overall study results and limits: Patients with Type 1 diabetes showed moderately but significantly shorter TCRB CDR3s in all four CD4+ subsets.

Sequencing targeted expressed TCRB transcripts, as all isolated RNA had been reverse transcribed. Sequencing was performed with immunoSEQ multiplex PCR; in TCRdb, only in-frame clones are kept and a portion is missing. Counted here are around 150,000 clones, 6.5% to 10% occurring once; the ten biggest clones make up around 0.56%. Their antigen targets remain unknown. Sequenced input: central memory CD4+ T cells from blood. Source of these receptors: a woman aged 18-29 years with type 1 diabetes.

The chain has TRBV6-1 and TRBJ1-2; 7 bases agree with TRBD1. Germline V gene sequence: CDR1 MNHNS, CDR2 SASEGT. Unmatched junction bases numbered 9, after V lost 6 bases and J lost 5 bases. This CDR3 region has 14 residues. The CDR3 region has the DNA TGTGCCAGCAGGAAGGACAGGTTGAAATATGGCTACACCTTC. It is translated as CASRKDRLKYGYTF.

V and J are TRBV7-2 and TRBJ1-1, with no clear D. Trimming pared 1 base from V and 3 bases from J, leaving 9 bases between. The CDR3 extends over 14 amino acids. From germline, CDR1 is SGHTA and CDR2 FQGNSA. In DNA, the CDR3 is TGTGCCAGCAGCTTAGAGCCGGGTTACACTGAAGCTTTCTTT. Translation: CASSLEPGYTEAFF.

This clone has at least ten counts. The gene calls are TRBV6-6 and TRBJ1-5; TRBD1 matches at 11 bases. The CDR3 extends over 15 amino acids. V was pared by 8 bases and J by 7 bases, with 10 bases of the junction left unmatched. Germline CDR1 is MNHNY and CDR2 is SVGAGI (reference sequence). The DNA of the CDR3 is TGTGCCAGCTGCCTGGACAGGGGGCCCCAACAGCCCCAGCATTTT. Translated: CASCLDRGPQQPQHF.

The V call is TRBV4-3, the J call TRBJ2-1, with TRBD2 matching 8 bases. Germline CDR1 LGHNA, CDR2 YSLEER. CDR3 length: 16 residues. V shed 1 base, J shed 5 bases, and the junction held 7 bases outside the gene matches. CDR3 in amino acids: CASSQVGGGLDNEQFF. The CDR3 DNA sequence: TGCGCCAGCAGCCAAGTCGGCGGGGGGCTCGACAATGAGCAGTTCTTC.

A word on this clone: Other DNA sequences within the sample encode an identical CDR3. This chain joins TRBV6-5 and TRBJ1-5, with D uncertain. Trimming took 8 bases from V and 0 from J, leaving 8 bases between them. CDR1 is MNHEY and CDR2 is SVGAGI in the germline V gene. CDR3 length: 13 residues. In nucleotides, the CDR3 is TGTGCCAGCCGGCGGGATAGCAATCAGCCCCAGCATTTT. Its translation: CASRRDSNQPQHF.

This clone was counted many times. J is TRBJ2-2 and V is TRBV7-2; possibly TRBD1 for D (5 bases). Germline CDR1 is SGHTA and CDR2 is FQGNSA. The CDR3 loop spans 15 amino acids. V gave up 5 bases and J gave up 3 bases, with 13 bases separating them. For the CDR3, the DNA is TGTGCCAGCAGCGTTCACCGCAGGGACACCGGGGAGCTGTTTTTT. Protein: CASSVHRRDTGELFF.

This clone was picked up a small number of times. The chain combines TRBV30 with TRBJ2-3; tentative D call: TRBD2 (5 bases). The CDR3 totals 14 residues. V lost 2 bases, J lost 1 base, and 10 bases lay in between. The germline V gene encodes CDR1 GTSNPN and CDR2 SVGIG (reference sequence). The CDR3 loop is CAWSRAGGTDTQYF. CDR3 nucleotide sequence: TGTGCCTGGAGTCGGGCGGGTGGCACAGATACGCAGTATTTT.

This clone appeared once. The gene calls are TRBV5-1 and TRBJ1-1; tentatively, D is TRBD1 (5 bases). The CDR3 has 15 residues. Trimming took off 1 base at V and 1 base at J, with 11 bases between the two ends. Germline V gives CDR1 SGHRS, CDR2 YFSETQ. CDR3 protein: CASSLQDMGNTEAFF. The DNA of the CDR3 is TGCGCCAGCAGCTTGCAGGACATGGGGAACACTGAAGCTTTCTTT.

This clone was detected a few times. This rearrangement joins TRBV11-2 to TRBJ2-1; D is ambiguous. There are 12 residues in the CDR3. CDR1 and CDR2 (germline): SGHAT, FQNNGV. The V and J ends lost 1 base and 9 bases respectively, with 7 bases between them. The DNA of the CDR3 is TGTGCCAGCAGCTTAGTAGATCTTGAGCAGTTCTTC. It codes for CASSLVDLEQFF.

The chain has TRBV10-3 and TRBJ1-1, with TRBD1 matching over 7 bases. There are 12 residues in the CDR3. CDR1 and CDR2 from the germline V gene are ENHRY and SYGVKD. V was pared by 10 bases and J by 1 base, with 3 bases of the junction left unmatched. The CDR3 region is CATGQPNTEAFF. The CDR3 nucleotides are TGTGCCACGGGACAGCCGAACACTGAAGCTTTCTTT.

The CDR3 loop is CASSQALKGLAYF. Written as DNA, the CDR3 is TGCGCCAGCAGCCAAGCGCTTAAGGGACTAGCCTACTTC. The rearrangement uses TRBV4-3 and TRBJ2-7; TRBD2 agrees at 9 bases. The V and J ends lost 1 base and 13 bases, in that order; junction bases with no gene match: 8. This CDR3 comprises 13 residues. The germline V gene has CDR1 LGHNA and CDR2 YSLEER.

The chain has TRBV7-2 and TRBJ2-5; D might be TRBD1 (5 bases). This CDR3 comprises 16 residues. The V gene lost 5 bases and the J gene lost 2 bases, with 18 bases spanning the gap. Germline CDR1 and CDR2: SGHTA and FQGNSA. CDR3 coding DNA: TGTGCCAGCAGCGAAGCCGTCGGCAGGGCTCAAGAGACCCAGTACTTC. Translated: CASSEAVGRAQETQYF.

In its sample, this clone was seen a few times. The J gene is TRBJ1-1, the V gene TRBV30; the match to TRBD1 covers 7 bases. The ends lost 4 bases at V and 1 base at J; junction bases unmatched: 3. This CDR3 contains 13 residues. Germline V CDR1 and CDR2: GTSNPN, SVGIG (reference sequence). CDR3: CAWKGGSNTEAFF. For the CDR3, the DNA is TGTGCCTGGAAAGGGGGCTCGAACACTGAAGCTTTCTTT.

This clone showed up just a few times. V is TRBV6-5 and J is TRBJ2-7, with TRBD1 identical over 8 bases. The J segment lost 2 bases and the V segment lost 6 bases, leaving 6 bases of the junction unmatched. This CDR3 contains 14 residues. Germline V CDR1 and CDR2: MNHEY, SVGAGI. The CDR3 nucleotides read TGTGCCAGCAGGAGGGGACAGGTAGCCTACGAGCAGTACTTC. This gives the protein CASRRGQVAYEQYF.

This clone showed up just a few times. CDR3 in amino acids: CASSLFPSGYNEQFF. The CDR3 bases are TGCGCCAGCAGCTTGTTTCCTAGCGGGTACAATGAGCAGTTCTTC. The V call is TRBV5-1, the J call TRBJ2-1; TRBD2 matches at 8 bases. Germline loops: CDR1 SGHRS, CDR2 YFSETQ. This CDR3 is 15 amino acids long. J lost 4 bases, V lost 1 base, and 4 bases had no gene match.

In this sample, this clone turned up a few times. The V gene is TRBV5-1, the J gene TRBJ2-2, with 12 bases fitting TRBD2. Germline CDR1 SGHRS, CDR2 YFSETQ. The CDR3 contains 14 residues. The V segment lost 7 bases and the J segment 6 bases; nucleotides outside the gene matches: 4. CDR3 sequence reads: CASLGLAGSGELFF. The CDR3 nucleotides read TGCGCCAGCCTCGGACTAGCGGGATCCGGGGAGCTGTTTTTT.

The table lists this clone with a few counts. The chain couples TRBV6-1 to TRBJ2-5; D unresolved. Germline V gene sequence: CDR1 MNHNS, CDR2 SASEGT. The CDR3 runs 13 residues. Between the trimmed V and J ends, which lost 4 bases and 5 bases, there was a span of 11 bases. CDR3 sequence reads: CASSGPDGETQYF. The CDR3 region has the DNA TGTGCCAGCAGTGGGCCAGACGGGGAGACCCAGTACTTC.

In this sample, this clone turned up a few times. V usage is TRBV28 and J usage is TRBJ2-1; D gene unclear. The V end was cut by 5 bases, the J end by 7 bases, with 18 bases between. The CDR3 extends over 15 amino acids. The germline CDR1 and CDR2 sequences are MDHEN and SYDVKM. Here the CDR3 DNA reads TGTGCCAGCAGTCCCCCTGATTTTGGCCCGAATGAGCAGTTCTTC. It codes for CASSPPDFGPNEQFF.

This clone turned up a few times. V and J are TRBV10-3 and TRBJ2-7; TRBD2 agrees at 7 bases. The CDR3 has 13 amino acids. The V gene's germline CDR1 is ENHRY and CDR2 SYGVKD. V dropped 2 bases and J dropped 4; count of bases not matched to a gene: 2. The CDR3 is CAISEGGEYEQYF. In DNA form, the CDR3 reads TGTGCCATCAGTGAGGGGGGGGAGTACGAGCAGTACTTC.

The chain recombines TRBV21-1 with TRBJ1-1; the D call of TRBD1 is as the table states it, not checked on the DNA. TRBV21-1 is a listed pseudogene. The CDR3 contains 17 residues. In DNA, the CDR3 is TGTGCCAGCAGCATATCGGTCTGCCTCACAGCGAACACTGAAGCTTTCTTT. Translated, it gives CASSISVCLTANTEAFF.

The chain carries TRBV4-3 and TRBJ2-3; D call uncertain. The CDR3 is 15 residues long. V was shortened by 0 bases and J by 0 bases, with 7 bases between the two germline ends. Germline V gene lookup returns CDR1 LGHNA and CDR2 YSLEER. The CDR3 protein is CASSQDVGSTDTQYF. The CDR3 DNA reads as TGCGCCAGCAGCCAAGATGTTGGCAGCACAGATACGCAGTATTTT.

The V call is TRBV27, the J call TRBJ2-7, with TRBD2 identical over 7 bases. Germline-derived CDR1 and CDR2 are MNHEY and SMNVEV (reference sequence). The CDR3 extends over 14 amino acids. The junction had 9 bases not matched to a gene; V was cut back by 10 bases and J by 0 bases. In DNA, the CDR3 is TGTGCCACTTCGAGAGCGGGGCTCTCCTACGAGCAGTACTTC. Protein sequence: CATSRAGLSYEQYF.

This clone was seen a few times. The V gene is TRBV27, the J gene TRBJ1-2; D possibly corresponds to TRBD1 (5 bases). CDR1 is MNHEY, CDR2 SMNVEV, per germline (reference sequence). This CDR3 contains 13 residues. Deletions cut 2 bases from V and 7 bases from J, with 11 bases between. CDR3: CASSLTREGGYTF. The CDR3 coding sequence is TGTGCCAGCAGTTTAACCAGGGAAGGTGGCTACACCTTC.

This clone was detected ten times or more. The rearrangement joins TRBV7-2 to TRBJ2-2; TRBD2 agrees at 8 bases. The germline V gene has CDR1 SGHTA and CDR2 FQGNSA. The CDR3 is 15 residues long. V lost 6 bases, J lost 4 bases, and 7 bases stayed unmatched. CDR3 nucleotide sequence: TGTGCCAGCAGGCAAGCGGGGGCCACCACCGGGGAGCTGTTTTTT. This codes for CASRQAGATTGELFF.

The CDR3: CASSLRVANTGELFF. The CDR3 DNA sequence: TGTGCCAGCAGCTTGCGGGTGGCGAACACCGGGGAGCTGTTTTTT. The chain joins TRBV4-2 to TRBJ2-2, with D maybe TRBD2 (5 bases). V gave up 5 bases and J gave up 0 bases, with 10 bases separating them. Germline assignment: CDR1 LGHNA and CDR2 YNFKEQ. The CDR3 length is 15 residues.

The chain links TRBV11-3 to TRBJ2-1; 9 nucleotides match TRBD2. Germline V gene lookup returns CDR1 SGHNT and CDR2 YENEEA. The CDR3 loop spans 15 amino acids. After removal of 6 bases from V and 9 bases from J, the junction contained 12 bases not matched to a gene. CDR3 nucleotide sequence: TGTGCCAGCAGAACCCCGGGACTAGCTACCAGTGAGCAGTTCTTC. It translates to CASRTPGLATSEQFF.

There are a few counts of this clone. V is TRBV11-3 and J is TRBJ2-2; 12 bases agree with TRBD2. Germline CDR1 is SGHNT and CDR2 is YENEEA. After removal of 5 bases from V and 4 bases from J, the junction contained 11 bases not matched to a gene. The CDR3 length is 18 residues. The CDR3 DNA reads as TGTGCCAGCAGCCCACTTGGGACTAGCGGGCGTAGCACCGGGGAGCTGTTTTTT. It specifies CASSPLGTSGRSTGELFF.

There are many counts of this clone. This sequence joins TRBV23-1 and TRBJ2-3, with D maybe TRBD2 (6 bases). TRBV23-1 is flagged as an ORF with uncertain function. There are 16 residues in the CDR3. Trimming removed 3 bases at V and 6 bases at J, with 19 bases between. In DNA form, the CDR3 reads TGCGCCAGCAGTCACCCCGACAGTAGCCGGGGGGATACGCAGTATTTT. It translates to CASSHPDSSRGDTQYF.

This clone was counted a few times. The rearrangement joins TRBV10-3 to TRBJ2-1; D gene uncertain. Between the trimmed V and J ends, which lost 0 bases and 10 bases, there was a span of 13 bases. CDR3 length: 14 residues. CDR1 and CDR2 from the germline V gene are ENHRY and SYGVKD. This CDR3 is CAISESSHVPEQFF. Written as DNA, the CDR3 is TGTGCCATCAGTGAGTCGAGTCACGTTCCGGAGCAGTTCTTC.

There are many counts of this clone. The CDR3 bases are TGCAGCGCGGGACAGAACTACGAGCAGTACTTC. Protein product: CSAGQNYEQYF. This chain links TRBV29-1 with TRBJ2-7, with 7 bases aligning to TRBD1. Germline trimming cut 7 bases from V and 3 bases from J; bases unmatched to any gene: 3. There are 11 residues in the CDR3. Germline V gene data show CDR1 as SQVTM and CDR2 as ANQGSEA.

The chain employs TRBV29-1 and TRBJ1-5; D is possibly TRBD1 (6 bases). CDR3 length: 14 amino acids. The V and J ends lost 3 bases and 3 bases respectively, with 12 bases between them. Germline values: CDR1 SQVTM, CDR2 ANQGSEA. The CDR3: CSVDRGGDNQPQHF. The CDR3 coding sequence is TGCAGCGTTGATAGGGGGGGGGACAATCAGCCCCAGCATTTT. Filled out from reference TRBV29-1 and TRBJ1-5, the complete variable domain reads SAVISQKPSRDICQRGTSLTIQCQVDSQVTMMFWYRQQPGQSLTLIATANQGSEATYESGFVIDKFPISRPNLTFSTLTVSNMSPEDSSIYLCSVDRGGDNQPQHFGDGTRLSIL.

The J gene is TRBJ2-3, the V gene TRBV13, with D perhaps TRBD2 (6 bases). V shed 5 bases and J shed 5 bases, with 14 bases lying between them. This CDR3 region has 14 residues. Germline V gene data show CDR1 as PRHDT and CDR2 as FYEKMQ (reference sequence). CDR3: CASSHSGRGDTQYF. CDR3 coding DNA: TGTGCCAGCAGCCACTCGGGGCGGGGAGATACGCAGTATTTT. Filled out from reference TRBV13 and TRBJ2-3, the complete variable domain reads AAGVIQSPRHLIKEKRETATLKCYPIPRHDTVYWYQQGPGQDPQFLISFYEKMQSDKGSIPDRFSAQQFSDYHSELNMSSLELGDSALYFCASSHSGRGDTQYFGPGTRLTVL.